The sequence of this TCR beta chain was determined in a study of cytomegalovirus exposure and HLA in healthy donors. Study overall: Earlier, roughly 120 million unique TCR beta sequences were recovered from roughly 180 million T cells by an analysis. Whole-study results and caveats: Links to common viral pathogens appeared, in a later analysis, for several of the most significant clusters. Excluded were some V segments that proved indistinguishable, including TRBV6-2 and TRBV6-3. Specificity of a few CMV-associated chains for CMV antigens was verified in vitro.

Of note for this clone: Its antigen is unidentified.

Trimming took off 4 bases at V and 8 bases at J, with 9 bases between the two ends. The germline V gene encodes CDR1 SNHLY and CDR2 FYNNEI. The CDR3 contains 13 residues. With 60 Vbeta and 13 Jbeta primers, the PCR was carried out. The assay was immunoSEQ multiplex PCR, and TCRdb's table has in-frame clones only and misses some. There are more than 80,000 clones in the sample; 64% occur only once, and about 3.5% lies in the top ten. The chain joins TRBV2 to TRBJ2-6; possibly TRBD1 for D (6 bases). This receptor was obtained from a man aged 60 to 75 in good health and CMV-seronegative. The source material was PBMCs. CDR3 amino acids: CASSVGGTNVLTF. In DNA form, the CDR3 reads TGTGCCAGCAGTGTAGGGGGTACCAACGTCCTGACTTTC.